This T cell receptor beta chain came from a study of shared clonotypes between healthy human individuals. The input for sorted-subset replicate PCRs was approximately 190 ng DNA, some 30,000 T cell genomes. Using immunoSEQ multiplex PCR, the repertoire was profiled, and TCRdb retains in-frame clones only, with some absent. The repertoire holds 1 million to 1.3 million clones, with around three quarters as singletons. The length of the CDR3 is 14 residues. Germline V CDR1 and CDR2: SGDLS, YYNGEE. Trimming removed 3 bases from V and 0 bases from J, with 9 bases in between. As concerns this clone: Its antigen is still unknown.

Study-wide results and limits: Several donors had around 5% of their naive CD4 clonotypes in common. Depth of sequencing was expected to influence donor clonotype sharing.

This clonotype originated in a man between 18 and 35 years old in good health. Some clones in this sample may be carry-over from other donors' samples. Sequenced input: memory CD4+ T cells from PBMCs. Subset of the sample: CD45RA-negative fraction. The gene calls are TRBV9 and TRBJ1-1; D is perhaps TRBD1 (5 bases). DNA for the CDR3: TGTGCCAGCAGCGAGACAGCTATGAACACTGAAGCTTTCTTT. This codes for CASSETAMNTEAFF.